A single sample is the source of the 23 T cell receptor beta chains below, sequenced in a study of CD8 T cells in Susac syndrome. The authors reverse transcribed roughly 0.45 to 1 ug RNA with random hexamers. MiXCR was run by TCRdb on the immunoSEQ multiplex PCR reads, yielding one entry per CDR3 protein. Of about 80,000 distinct CDR3 sequences in the sample, just under 95% were seen once. The sample taken for sequencing was CD8+ T cells from PBMCs. The receptor set was obtained from a human donor in good health.

J is TRBJ2-1 and V is TRBV5-6, with D maybe TRBD2 (6 bases). V was shortened by 4 bases and J by 5 bases, with 19 bases between the two germline ends. The CDR3 is 16 amino acids. Germline loops: CDR1 SGHDT, CDR2 YYEEEE. CDR3: CASSRDFLPPDNEQFF. The DNA for the CDR3 is TGTGCCAGCAGCAGGGACTTCCTGCCACCCGACAATGAGCAGTTCTTC.

The DNA of the CDR3 is TGTGCCAGCAGTTATAAGCGGGAGAGGTCCTACGAGCAGTACGTC. Translation: CASSYKRERSYEQYV. This rearrangement joins TRBV6-2 or TRBV6-3 to TRBJ2-7; TRBD2 agrees at 8 bases. The length of the CDR3 is 15 residues. Looked up from germline, CDR1 is MNHEY and CDR2 is SVGEGT. Trimming at V came to 3 bases and at J to 1 base, leaving 5 bases not matched to a gene.

The J gene is TRBJ2-7, the V gene TRBV27; 8 nucleotides agree with TRBD1. Germline V gives CDR1 MNHEY, CDR2 SMNVEV (reference sequence). V was pared by 5 bases and J by 6 bases, with 6 bases of the junction left unmatched. The CDR3 totals 13 residues. The CDR3: CASSLAGGSEQYV. In DNA form, the CDR3 reads TGTGCCAGCAGTCTGGCAGGGGGCAGCGAGCAGTACGTC.

A remark on this clonotype: The missing conserved phenylalanine or tryptophan at the end of this CDR3 makes a read error likely. The limits of the CDR3 on the DNA are not certain, so only TCRdb's listed CDR3 is given. V and J are TRBV9 and TRBJ1-6. Germline V gives CDR1 SGDLS, CDR2 YYNGEE. The CDR3 is 13 residues long, counting both termini. CDR3 amino acids: CASSVPDMFTPPL.

The V and J genes are TRBV4-1 and TRBJ2-7; D ambiguous. This CDR3 is built from 13 residues. V was trimmed by 2 bases and J by 1 base, leaving 6 bases between them. Germline assignment: CDR1 MGHRA and CDR2 YSYEKL. Written as DNA, the CDR3 is TGCGCCAGCAGCCAATGGTCGTCCTACGAGCAGTACTTC. Its protein product is CASSQWSSYEQYF.

This CDR3 reads CASSSDPNTEAFF. The CDR3 DNA follows: TGTGCCAGCAGTTCGGACCCGAACACTGAAGCTTTCTTT. The chain employs TRBV12-3 or TRBV12-4 and TRBJ1-1, with no clear D. CDR3 size: 13 residues. Trimming took off 4 bases at V and 1 base at J, with 7 bases between the two ends.

CDR3 nucleotide sequence: TGCAGTGCTAGAGGGCCTAATCCGGGACAGCTGTCGGATGAGCAGTTCTTC. It specifies CSARGPNPGQLSDEQFF. V is TRBV20-1 and J is TRBJ2-1; 7 bases agree with TRBD1. V lost 1 base, J lost 8 bases, and 17 bases stayed unmatched. The CDR3 is made up of 17 amino acids. Germline values: CDR1 DFQATT, CDR2 SNEGSKA (reference sequence).

The chain links TRBV5-1 to TRBJ1-2, with 10 nucleotides matching TRBD1. Germline V gives CDR1 SGHRS, CDR2 YFSETQ. CDR3 length: 18 amino acids. Losses at the gene ends were 2 bases for V and 4 bases for J; bases not matched to a gene: 14. As DNA, the CDR3 is TGCGCCAGCAGCTTAGCGGGACAGGGGCGAGTCCCGGGCTATGGCTACACCTTC. Encoded protein: CASSLAGQGRVPGYGYTF.

The rearrangement uses TRBV28 and TRBJ2-3, with D perhaps matching TRBD1 (5 bases). The CDR3 runs 15 residues. Germline CDR1 MDHEN, CDR2 SYDVKM. Trimming removed 6 bases from V and 1 base from J, with 14 bases in between. The CDR3 loop is CASRISGMGTDTQYF. The CDR3 DNA sequence: TGTGCCAGCAGGATTTCAGGGATGGGCACAGATACGCAGTATTTT.

The chain combines TRBV6-6 with TRBJ2-7; weak D call: TRBD2 (6 bases). The V end was cut by 7 bases, the J end by 2 bases, with 9 bases between. This CDR3 has 12 amino acids. Germline V gene sequence: CDR1 MNHNY, CDR2 SVGAGI (reference sequence). Here the CDR3 reads CASTPGAYEQYF. CDR3 DNA sequence: TGTGCCAGCACCCCGGGAGCCTACGAGCAGTACTTC.

This chain links TRBV7-8 with TRBJ2-5; tentatively, D is TRBD2 (6 bases). Between the trimmed V and J ends, which lost 6 bases and 4 bases, there was a span of 18 bases. Per the germline V gene, CDR1 is SGHVS and CDR2 is FQNEAQ. This CDR3 is built from 15 residues. Here the CDR3 reads CASRLLRRVGETQYF. CDR3 nucleotides: TGTGCCAGCAGGCTTCTCAGGAGGGTGGGAGAGACCCAGTACTTC.

The chain combines TRBV20-1 with TRBJ2-7, with D uncertain. Germline-derived CDR1 and CDR2 are DFQATT and SNEGSKA (reference sequence). V was trimmed by 5 bases and J by 0 bases, leaving 11 bases between them. There are 13 residues in the CDR3. The CDR3 is CSARSRSSYEQYF. The CDR3 DNA follows: TGCAGTGCTCGGTCCAGAAGCTCCTACGAGCAGTACTTC.

The chain employs TRBV5-6 and TRBJ2-3; the match to TRBD1 covers 9 bases. Germline V gene lookup returns CDR1 SGHDT and CDR2 YYEEEE. There are 15 residues in the CDR3. Trimming at V came to 4 bases and at J to 3 bases, leaving 6 bases not matched to a gene. In DNA, the CDR3 is TGTGCCAGCAGCCGACAGGGGGGACTGACAGATACGCAGTATTTT. This translates into CASSRQGGLTDTQYF.

This chain connects TRBV27 to TRBJ2-1; no definite D call. Trimming stripped 1 base from V and 6 bases from J, with 1 base between. This CDR3 comprises 11 residues. The germline V gene has CDR1 MNHEY and CDR2 SMNVEV (reference sequence). CDR3 residues: CASSLFNEQFF. In DNA form, the CDR3 reads TGTGCCAGCAGTTTATTCAATGAGCAGTTCTTC.

The count of this clonotype is one. The rearrangement joins TRBV14 to TRBJ2-7; possible D gene TRBD2, 6 bases. Per the germline V gene, CDR1 is SGHDN and CDR2 is FVKESK. The CDR3 is 14 amino acids. V was pared by 4 bases and J by 6 bases, with 16 bases between. This chain's CDR3 is CASSPIRLVVEQYV. The CDR3 nucleotides are TGTGCCAGCAGCCCTATCCGACTAGTGGTCGAGCAGTACGTC.

This clonotype occurred once. This chain links TRBV3-1 with TRBJ2-5; 9 nucleotides match TRBD2. This CDR3 contains 16 residues. Germline CDR1 LGHDT, CDR2 YNNKEL (reference sequence). J was trimmed by 4 bases and V by 1 base; bases with no gene match: 7. For the CDR3, the DNA is TGTGCCAGCAGCCAAGTGGGCGGGGGGGCCCCAGAGACCCAGTACTTC. This encodes CASSQVGGGAPETQYF.

CDR3 nucleotide sequence: TGTGCCAGCTTCCGAAGGAGTGCCTACGAGCAGTACGTC. This gives the protein CASFRRSAYEQYV. This chain connects TRBV2 to TRBJ2-7, with no clear D. The ends were cut back, 8 bases at V and 2 bases at J, with 13 bases in the middle. Germline CDR1 is SNHLY and CDR2 is FYNNEI. This CDR3 region has 13 residues.

This chain links TRBV7-6 with TRBJ2-1; D remains unclear. Germline-derived CDR1 and CDR2 are SGHVS and FNYEAQ. This CDR3 has 13 amino acids. V was pared by 3 bases and J by 4 bases, with 7 bases between. The CDR3 sequence is CASSFPGYNEQFF. The CDR3, as DNA: TGTGCCAGCAGCTTCCCCGGGTACAATGAGCAGTTCTTC.

This clonotype came up a few times. The chain links TRBV7-2 to TRBJ2-7; 9 nucleotides agree with TRBD2. V was clipped by 3 bases and J by 2 bases; unmatched bases: 5. Germline lookup yields CDR1 SGHTA and CDR2 FQGNSA. The CDR3 consists of 15 residues. DNA of the CDR3: TGTGCCAGCAGCTTGACCAGCGGGGGGACCTACGAGCAGTACTTC. This gives the protein CASSLTSGGTYEQYF. Looking up the rest from reference TRBV7-2 and TRBJ2-7 gives the full variable domain: GAGVSQSPSNKVTEKGKDVELRCDPISGHTALYWYRQSLGQGLEFLIYFQGNSAPDKSGLPSDRFSAERTGGSVSTLTIQRTQQEDSAVYLCASSLTSGGTYEQYFGPGTRLTVT.

The chain employs TRBV7-9 and TRBJ2-3; TRBD2 matches 7 bases. After removal of 0 bases from V and 7 bases from J, the junction contained 7 bases not matched to a gene. Germline V gives CDR1 SEHNR, CDR2 FQNEAQ (reference sequence). This CDR3 has 15 residues. In DNA form, the CDR3 reads TGTGCCAGCAGCTTAGCCCGGACGGGGGGACATACGCAGTATTTT. This gives the protein CASSLARTGGHTQYF.

This clonotype was recorded a few times. The chain is built from TRBV25-1 and TRBJ2-7; D unresolved. Between the trimmed V and J ends, which lost 8 bases and 1 base, there was a span of 3 bases. The germline gives CDR1 MGHDK, CDR2 SYGVNS. The CDR3 is 10 residues long. The CDR3 reads CASGSYEQYF. CDR3 nucleotides: TGTGCCAGCGGGTCCTACGAGCAGTACTTC.

This clonotype was observed a single time. CDR3 protein: CASSPNLGGETQYF. The DNA for the CDR3 is TGTGCCAGCAGTCCCAACCTAGGAGGGGAGACCCAGTACTTC. The chain recombines TRBV12-3 or TRBV12-4 with TRBJ2-5; D might be TRBD2 (6 bases). This CDR3 spans 14 amino acids. Trimming cost V 5 bases and J 5 bases, with 15 bases left between them.

This clonotype was seen more than once but under ten times. The V and J genes are TRBV4-1 and TRBJ2-7; a weak D match, TRBD2 (5 bases). The V gene lost 0 bases and the J gene lost 1 base, with 10 bases spanning the gap. The CDR3 spans 15 residues. The germline CDR1 and CDR2 sequences are MGHRA and YSYEKL. In DNA form, the CDR3 reads TGCGCCAGCAGCCAAGAAGGTTCGGGGTCCTACGAGCAGTACGTC. Protein sequence: CASSQEGSGSYEQYV.